The rows below give T cell receptor beta chains drawn from one sample of a study of blood T cell repertoires in COVID-19. Profiling relied on immunoSEQ multiplex PCR, and the TCRdb table lists in-frame clones only, not all of them. This repertoire shows some 110,000 clones, approximately 78% found once; its top ten account for 7% to 9%. Specimen: peripheral blood. The receptors shown here come from a man between 65 and 85 years old with acute or convalescent COVID-19. Both conserved end residues are part of each CDR3. D genes are given only for firm matches. A row's size may be missing; if present it is once, few, many or a size class.

D	V	J	size	DNA	CDR3
TRBD1	TRBV5-1	TRBJ1-2	NA	TGCGCCAGCAACCCTGGACAGGGGATAAACTATGGCTACACCTTC	CASNPGQGINYGYTF
NA	TRBV21-1	TRBJ2-3	NA	TGTGCCAGCAGCAAATTTGAGGACAGGCCCCCCGATACGCAGTATTTT	CASSKFEDRPPDTQYF
NA	TRBV7-9	TRBJ1-2	NA	TGTGCCAGCAGCCTTTACAGGGACTATGGCTACACCTTC	CASSLYRDYGYTF
NA	TRBV2	TRBJ1-3	NA	TGTGCCAGCAGTGCTTCCAGGGTGGGAAACACCATATATTTT	CASSASRVGNTIYF
TRBD1	TRBV16	TRBJ1-2	NA	TGTGCCAGCAGCCAACTTGGACAGGGGAACTATGGCTACACCTTC	CASSQLGQGNYGYTF
TRBD1	TRBV24-1	TRBJ2-2	NA	TGTGCCACCAGTGCCGCGAACAGGGGCTTGAACACCGGGGAGCTGTTTTTT	CATSAANRGLNTGELFF
TRBD1	TRBV6-4	TRBJ1-5	NA	TGTGCCAGCAGCGGACAGGGCGGTGAGCCCCAGCATTTT	CASSGQGGEPQHF
NA	TRBV6-1	TRBJ1-2	NA	TGTGCCAGCAGTTTACAGGGAAACTATGGCTACACCTTC	CASSLQGNYGYTF
TRBD1	TRBV30	TRBJ2-7	few	TGTGCCTGGGGGACAGGGGGCTTAGGCGAGCAGTACTTC	CAWGTGGLGEQYF
TRBD1	TRBV5-4	TRBJ1-4	NA	TGTGCCAGCAGCTTGGGGGGACAGGGTAATGAAAAACTGTTTTTT	CASSLGGQGNEKLFF
NA	TRBV28	TRBJ2-5	once	TGTGCCAGCAGGGGCAGCCAAGAGACCCAGTACTTC	CASRGSQETQYF
NA	TRBV5-1	TRBJ2-7	NA	TGCGCCAGCAGCTTCTATCGCCCCACGTCGGGCGAGCAGTACTTC	CASSFYRPTSGEQYF
NA	TRBV9	TRBJ2-2	once	TGTGCCAGCAGTAGCGTACCCGGGGCCGGGGAGCTGTTTTTT	CASSSVPGAGELFF
TRBD1	TRBV29-1	TRBJ1-2	NA	TGCAGCGTTGAGACAGGGGCCTATGGCTACACCTTC	CSVETGAYGYTF
NA	TRBV10-1	TRBJ2-1	NA	TGCGCCAGCAGCGCCGACAGCTCCTACAATGAGCAGTTCTTC	CASSADSSYNEQFF
TRBD1	TRBV27	TRBJ2-3	NA	TGTGCCAGCAGCAAAAGACAGGGTACAGATACGCAGTATTTT	CASSKRQGTDTQYF
NA	TRBV7-2	TRBJ2-5	NA	TGTGCCAGCAGCTTAGGCCTGCGTCCGGAGACCCAGTACTTC	CASSLGLRPETQYF
TRBD1	TRBV6-6	TRBJ2-7	NA	TGTGCCAGCAGTCGCCCGGGAGCGGGACAGGGGGCAGGCGAGCAGTACTTC	CASSRPGAGQGAGEQYF
NA	TRBV6-2/TRBV6-3	TRBJ1-5	NA	TGTGCCAGCAGTTACGAACTCAATCAGCCCCAGCATTTT	CASSYELNQPQHF
NA	TRBV5-1	TRBJ2-1	few	TGCGCCAGCAGCTTGGTCCAGCGATACAATGAGCAGTTCTTC	CASSLVQRYNEQFF
TRBD2	TRBV15	TRBJ2-3	NA	TGTGCCACCAGCAGAACTAGCGGGGGGGCCAGCACAGATACGCAGTATTTT	CATSRTSGGASTDTQYF
NA	TRBV28	TRBJ2-7	NA	TGTGCCAGCCGCTACAGGGACGACGAGCAGTACTTC	CASRYRDDEQYF
TRBD1	TRBV30	TRBJ1-5	once	TGTGCCTGGAGTGTCAGGGGGAATCAGCCCCAGCATTTT	CAWSVRGNQPQHF
NA	TRBV7-2	TRBJ2-7	NA	TGTGCCAGCAGCTTAGGGGCCGGGAGCTCCTACGAGCAGTACTTC	CASSLGAGSSYEQYF
TRBD2	TRBV6-5	TRBJ2-7	NA	TGTGCCAGCAGGACTAGCGGGGGGTACGAGCAGTACTTC	CASRTSGGYEQYF
TRBD1	TRBV19	TRBJ1-1	few	TGTGCCAGTAGACCGGGCAGGGGGGTGAACACTGAAGCTTTCTTT	CASRPGRGVNTEAFF
NA	TRBV11-2	TRBJ2-7	NA	TGTGCCAGCACCTTAGGTAACGGAAGGGGTGGTTTCGAGCAGTACTTC	CASTLGNGRGGFEQYF
NA	TRBV30	TRBJ1-2	few	TGTGCCTGGGGCAAGGGAGCTAACTATGGCTACACCTTC	CAWGKGANYGYTF
NA	TRBV3-1/TRBV3-2	TRBJ2-5	NA	TGTGCCAGCAGCACAGCCGCAGGGGAGTTGGGCCAAGAGACCCAGTACTTC	CASSTAAGELGQETQYF
NA	TRBV10-2	TRBJ1-1	NA	TGCGCCAGCAGTGAGATGTACTCAGGCAGCTCTGAAGCTTTCTTT	CASSEMYSGSSEAFF
NA	TRBV7-9	TRBJ2-2	NA	TGTGCCAGCAGTAGGACCCGGACAGAGACCGGGGAGCTGTTTTTT	CASSRTRTETGELFF
TRBD2	TRBV5-4	TRBJ2-3	NA	TGTGCCAGCAGCTTGGCCGTTAGCGGGGGCCGAGATACGCAGTATTTT	CASSLAVSGGRDTQYF
NA	TRBV7-7	TRBJ1-4	NA	TGTGCTAGCAGCTTAGCCCCAGGGGAAAAACTGTTTTTT	CASSLAPGEKLFF